These T cell receptor beta chains were read from a single sample in a study of OX40 agonist ivuxolimab in advanced cancers. Sequencing used immunoSEQ multiplex PCR; TCRdb keeps in-frame clones, though not all of them. The data hold roughly 35,000 clones, with about three quarters observed a single time. Source: CD4+ or CD8+ T cells sorted from blood, taken in a trial of the OX40 agonist ivuxolimab. All receptors derive from an adult with an advanced solid tumor such as melanoma, head and neck, liver or kidney cancer. Each CDR3 is given with its conserved first and last residue. The order of the fields is clone size, V gene, D gene, J gene, CDR3 protein, CDR3 DNA. The D gene is left open where the match is weak. Size tells how often a clone was seen (once, few, many) or the class of an expanded clone, and some rows leave it out.

clone size: -; V gene: TRBV2; D gene: -; J gene: TRBJ2-7; CDR3 protein: CASSSTNYEQYF; CDR3 DNA: TGTGCCAGCAGTTCGACTAACTACGAGCAGTACTTC
clone size: -; V gene: TRBV5-1; D gene: -; J gene: TRBJ1-1; CDR3 protein: CASSLNRYGGNTEAFF; CDR3 DNA: TGCGCCAGCAGCTTGAATCGCTACGGGGGGAACACTGAAGCTTTCTTT
clone size: once; V gene: TRBV5-1; D gene: -; J gene: TRBJ1-2; CDR3 protein: CASSSQSKEGSNYGYTF; CDR3 DNA: TGCGCCAGCAGCTCGCAAAGTAAAGAGGGGTCTAACTATGGCTACACCTTC
clone size: -; V gene: TRBV11-3; D gene: -; J gene: TRBJ1-2; CDR3 protein: CASSLEGDNGETDYGYTF; CDR3 DNA: TGTGCCAGCAGCTTAGAAGGTGATAACGGGGAGACCGACTATGGCTACACCTTC
clone size: -; V gene: TRBV4-2; D gene: TRBD1; J gene: TRBJ2-1; CDR3 protein: CASSHQFTGGNEQFF; CDR3 DNA: TGTGCCAGCAGCCATCAATTCACAGGGGGTAATGAGCAGTTCTTC
clone size: -; V gene: TRBV7-2; D gene: -; J gene: TRBJ2-7; CDR3 protein: CASSLVGMDNYEQYF; CDR3 DNA: TGTGCCAGCAGCTTAGTTGGTATGGACAACTACGAGCAGTACTTC
clone size: few; V gene: TRBV28; D gene: TRBD1; J gene: TRBJ2-7; CDR3 protein: CASSLPGTGKIHEQYF; CDR3 DNA: TGTGCCAGCAGTTTACCCGGGACAGGGAAAATCCACGAGCAGTACTTC
clone size: -; V gene: TRBV6-6; D gene: TRBD1; J gene: TRBJ1-3; CDR3 protein: CASTLGQGGNTIYF; CDR3 DNA: TGTGCCAGCACTCTCGGACAGGGTGGAAACACCATATATTTT
clone size: few; V gene: TRBV5-1; D gene: -; J gene: TRBJ1-6; CDR3 protein: CASSQGGNGSPLHF; CDR3 DNA: TGCGCCAGCAGCCAGGGAGGGAATGGTTCACCCCTCCACTTT
clone size: once; V gene: TRBV28; D gene: -; J gene: TRBJ1-4; CDR3 protein: CASKGRGNRPGKLFF; CDR3 DNA: TGTGCGAGCAAGGGTCGGGGGAACAGGCCTGGAAAACTGTTTTTT
clone size: once; V gene: TRBV7-9; D gene: TRBD1; J gene: TRBJ1-2; CDR3 protein: CASSLAGTGRGNYGYTF; CDR3 DNA: TGTGCCAGCAGCTTAGCGGGGACAGGGCGAGGGAACTATGGCTACACCTTC
clone size: -; V gene: TRBV7-3; D gene: -; J gene: TRBJ2-3; CDR3 protein: CASSSSGGAPSDTQYF; CDR3 DNA: TGTGCCAGCAGCTCCTCCGGGGGCGCACCTTCGGATACGCAGTATTTT
clone size: once; V gene: TRBV30; D gene: -; J gene: TRBJ1-1; CDR3 protein: CAWRLNDGTEAFF; CDR3 DNA: TGTGCCTGGAGACTGAATGACGGAACTGAAGCTTTCTTT
clone size: -; V gene: TRBV30; D gene: TRBD2; J gene: TRBJ2-3; CDR3 protein: CAWSQRETDTQYF; CDR3 DNA: TGTGCCTGGAGTCAGCGGGAGACAGATACGCAGTATTTT
clone size: -; V gene: TRBV28; D gene: TRBD2; J gene: TRBJ2-1; CDR3 protein: CASSLHPAGRDEQFF; CDR3 DNA: TGTGCCAGCAGTTTGCATCCAGCGGGGAGGGATGAGCAGTTCTTC
clone size: -; V gene: TRBV7-2; D gene: -; J gene: TRBJ2-3; CDR3 protein: CASSLAQGPDTQYF; CDR3 DNA: TGTGCCAGCAGCTTAGCGCAGGGGCCAGATACGCAGTATTTT
clone size: -; V gene: TRBV18; D gene: -; J gene: TRBJ1-4; CDR3 protein: CASSLGQGRTNEKLFF; CDR3 DNA: TGTGCCAGCTCACTCGGTCAAGGCCGGACTAATGAAAAACTGTTTTTT
clone size: once; V gene: TRBV7-2; D gene: -; J gene: TRBJ2-2; CDR3 protein: CASSLGQNTGELFF; CDR3 DNA: TGTGCCAGCAGCTTAGGTCAGAACACCGGGGAGCTGTTTTTT
clone size: -; V gene: TRBV4-3; D gene: -; J gene: TRBJ1-6; CDR3 protein: CASSLEGGIGNSPLHF; CDR3 DNA: TGCGCCAGCAGTTTGGAGGGGGGCATTGGTAATTCACCCCTCCACTTT
clone size: -; V gene: TRBV19; D gene: -; J gene: TRBJ1-2; CDR3 protein: CASRGIRYGYTF; CDR3 DNA: TGTGCCAGCCGAGGGATTAGGTATGGCTACACCTTC
clone size: -; V gene: TRBV2; D gene: TRBD1; J gene: TRBJ1-5; CDR3 protein: CASSWDRQALNQPQHF; CDR3 DNA: TGTGCCAGCAGTTGGGACAGGCAGGCCTTAAATCAGCCCCAGCATTTT
clone size: -; V gene: TRBV28; D gene: -; J gene: TRBJ2-7; CDR3 protein: CASSSGKKGARYSYEQYF; CDR3 DNA: TGTGCCAGCAGTTCAGGGAAGAAAGGGGCCCGCTACTCCTACGAGCAGTACTTC
clone size: -; V gene: TRBV19; D gene: -; J gene: TRBJ2-5; CDR3 protein: CASTDSRGYGETQYF; CDR3 DNA: TGTGCCAGTACCGACTCTCGGGGCTACGGAGAGACCCAGTACTTC
clone size: few; V gene: TRBV7-6; D gene: TRBD1; J gene: TRBJ2-1; CDR3 protein: CASTGGQGAEQFF; CDR3 DNA: TGTGCCAGCACAGGGGGACAGGGGGCTGAGCAGTTCTTC
clone size: once; V gene: TRBV7-2; D gene: TRBD2; J gene: TRBJ2-5; CDR3 protein: CASSLKGAGGETQYF; CDR3 DNA: TGTGCCAGCAGCTTAAAAGGAGCGGGGGGTGAGACCCAGTACTTC
clone size: -; V gene: TRBV6-5; D gene: -; J gene: TRBJ1-4; CDR3 protein: CASSGQTPKGKLFF; CDR3 DNA: TGTGCCAGCAGCGGACAGACACCAAAAGGGAAACTGTTTTTT
clone size: -; V gene: TRBV6-1; D gene: -; J gene: TRBJ1-5; CDR3 protein: CASGRDQPQHF; CDR3 DNA: TGTGCCAGCGGACGGGATCAGCCCCAGCATTTT
clone size: -; V gene: TRBV6-6; D gene: -; J gene: TRBJ1-4; CDR3 protein: CASRDRGATNEKLFF; CDR3 DNA: TGTGCCAGCAGAGACAGAGGTGCAACTAATGAAAAACTGTTTTTT
clone size: -; V gene: TRBV28; D gene: -; J gene: TRBJ2-7; CDR3 protein: CASSLDSGYEQYF; CDR3 DNA: TGTGCCAGCAGTTTGGATTCGGGTTACGAGCAGTACTTC
clone size: -; V gene: TRBV29-1; D gene: -; J gene: TRBJ1-4; CDR3 protein: CSVFFRQSTNEKLFF; CDR3 DNA: TGCAGCGTTTTCTTTCGACAGTCAACTAATGAAAAACTGTTTTTT
clone size: once; V gene: TRBV7-6; D gene: -; J gene: TRBJ1-1; CDR3 protein: CASSIGQLNTEAFF; CDR3 DNA: TGTGCCAGCAGCATTGGACAGTTGAACACTGAAGCTTTCTTT
clone size: -; V gene: TRBV19; D gene: -; J gene: TRBJ1-1; CDR3 protein: CASSKDGVRAEAFF; CDR3 DNA: TGTGCCAGTAGTAAGGACGGGGTAAGGGCTGAAGCTTTCTTT
clone size: few; V gene: TRBV9; D gene: -; J gene: TRBJ1-4; CDR3 protein: CASSVGQTNEKLFF; CDR3 DNA: TGTGCCAGCAGCGTAGGGCAGACTAATGAAAAACTGTTTTTT
clone size: -; V gene: TRBV5-1; D gene: -; J gene: TRBJ2-5; CDR3 protein: CASGPSSGGSETQYF; CDR3 DNA: TGCGCCAGCGGCCCATCTAGTGGGGGATCGGAGACCCAGTACTTC
clone size: -; V gene: TRBV2; D gene: TRBD1; J gene: TRBJ1-5; CDR3 protein: CASRGQGPSGQPQHF; CDR3 DNA: TGTGCCAGCAGGGGACAGGGGCCCTCAGGTCAGCCCCAGCATTTT